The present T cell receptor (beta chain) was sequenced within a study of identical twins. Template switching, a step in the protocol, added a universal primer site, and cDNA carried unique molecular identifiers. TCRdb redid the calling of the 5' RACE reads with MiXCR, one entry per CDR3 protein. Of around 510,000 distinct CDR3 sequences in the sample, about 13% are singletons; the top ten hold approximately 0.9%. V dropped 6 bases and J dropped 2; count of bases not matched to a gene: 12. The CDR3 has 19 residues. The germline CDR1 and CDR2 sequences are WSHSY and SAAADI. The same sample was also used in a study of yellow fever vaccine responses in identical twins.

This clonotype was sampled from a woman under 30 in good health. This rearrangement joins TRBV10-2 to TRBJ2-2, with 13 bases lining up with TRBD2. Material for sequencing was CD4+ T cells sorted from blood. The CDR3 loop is CASRAGLAGAEGNTGELFF. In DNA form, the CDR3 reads TGCGCCAGCAGGGCCGGACTAGCGGGAGCGGAGGGAAACACCGGGGAGCTGTTTTTT.